This T cell receptor (beta chain) is drawn from a study of blood T cell repertoires in COVID-19. The wider study: Donors in the United States, Italy and Spain gave samples during acute or convalescent COVID-19.

Germline V gene lookup returns CDR1 SGDLS and CDR2 YYNGEE. The CDR3 has 14 amino acids. Trimming took 0 bases from V and 4 from J, leaving 11 bases between them. Original handling: Estimates of nucleated cell counts were drawn from the amplification of reference gene primers. Assay: immunoSEQ multiplex PCR; the TCRdb copy retains only in-frame clones and omits some. Clone size and V and J calls were adopted from that table, with D and trimming inferred from the DNA. The sample carries some 40,000 clones, around nine tenths recorded once. The specimen sequenced was peripheral blood. The sequence was obtained from a human donor in a cohort sampled during active COVID-19. This rearrangement joins TRBV9 to TRBJ2-7; D is undetermined. CDR3 DNA sequence: TGTGCCAGCAGCGTAGGGCCGATCCGATACGAGCAGTACTTC. The encoded protein is CASSVGPIRYEQYF.